This T cell receptor beta chain was recorded in a study of T cells in Graves' hyperthyroidism and ophthalmopathy. As for the study in general: Peripheral blood draws took place at initial diagnosis, ahead of any treatment.

The PBMCs were taken from approximately 9 ml of fresh peripheral blood. This clonotype appeared many times. RNA transcripts gave rise to amplified TCR beta CDR3 regions. An initial round of RT-PCR targeting the TCR CDR3 relied on the HTBI primer set. TCRdb reprocessed the multiplex PCR reads via MiXCR and lists one record per CDR3 protein. The sample records 600,000 to 750,000 distinct CDR3 sequences, roughly 17% being singletons. Per the germline V gene, CDR1 is SGHTA and CDR2 is FQGTGA. V was shortened by 3 bases and J by 6 bases, with 9 bases between the two germline ends. This CDR3 spans 13 amino acids.

The sequence was obtained from a man in his forties or fifties with Graves' hyperthyroidism. The sample was blood. The chain recombines TRBV7-3 with TRBJ2-1; possibly TRBD1 or TRBD2 for D (6 bases each). As DNA, the CDR3 is TGTGCCAGCAGCTTCGGGGGCGGCAATGAGCAGTTCTTC. It specifies CASSFGGGNEQFF. The variable domain in full, with the rest retrieved from reference TRBV7-3 and TRBJ2-1, is GAGVSQTPSNKVTEKGKYVELRCDPISGHTALYWYRQSLGQGPEFLIYFQGTGAADDSGLPNDRFFAVRPEGSVSTLKIQRTERGDSAVYLCASSFGGGNEQFFGPGTRLTVL.